This TCR beta chain comes out of a study of shared clonotypes between healthy human individuals. Naive CD8 cells lacked CD45RO, underwent positive selection for CCR7 and left out terminally differentiated effector memory CD45RA+ cells. Study-wide points: The study found about 5% of naive CD4 clonotypes shared across a few donors.

Concerning this clone: Antigen specificity is unknown.

Trimming took 4 bases from V and 6 from J, leaving 6 bases between them. CDR3 size: 11 residues. Germline loops: CDR1 LNHDA, CDR2 SQIVND (reference sequence). Evenly divided among several immunoSEQ plates was the genomic DNA of each subset. Libraries were prepared by immunoSEQ multiplex PCR; TCRdb keeps only in-frame clonotypes and omits some of them. This table holds about 680,000 clones, about 90% found once. The sequenced material came from naive CD8+ T cells sorted from blood. The sequence derives from a man between 25 and 39 years old in good health. This sequence joins TRBV19 and TRBJ1-2; D call uncertain. The CDR3 coding sequence is TGTGCCAGTAGTACCGGGCATGGCTACACCTTC. Protein product: CASSTGHGYTF.